The sequence of this TCR beta chain was determined in a study of vaccination and CD4 T cells after COVID-19. The overall study: Convalescent donors totaled six males and four females, including two who were Hispanic. Each control was exposed to a CEFX pool, an HIV-1 Nef pool, or no peptide at all. Findings and caveats of the study: Spike mono-reactivity was shown by 304 of 307 vaccine-specific clones in convalescent patients.

This sample's treatment: approximately nine-day PBMC culture with coronavirus spike peptide pools or control peptides (ViraFEST assay). Negative selection separated CD4+ T cells from roughly ten-day cultures. Sequence data for DNA of cultured CD4+ T cells were generated by the Oncomine TCR Beta short-read assay. Each CDR3 protein is one row after TCRdb ran MiXCR on the PCR reads. The sample has about 26,000 distinct CDR3 sequences, 40% to 55% seen once; the top ten hold 28%. This clonotype was seen a few times. Antigen: not known. This CDR3 has 12 residues. V dropped 1 base and J dropped 7 bases, with 7 bases sitting between them.

The rearrangement joins TRBV12-3 or TRBV12-4 to TRBJ1-2; D gene ambiguous. The origin of this receptor is a human donor who received a COVID-19 vaccine. Sequenced material: CD4+ T cells from blood, cultured in vitro, taken before SARS-CoV-2 vaccination. The CDR3 here is CASSLGVGGYTF. The CDR3 DNA is TGTGCCAGCAGTTTAGGGGTGGGTGGCTACACCTTC.